Following are 20 T cell receptor beta chains from one sample sequenced in a study of blood T cell repertoires in COVID-19. Assay: immunoSEQ multiplex PCR; the TCRdb copy retains only in-frame clones and omits some. The sample has about 78,000 clones; around 90% are singletons. The sample comprised peripheral blood. The source is a woman of 80 years or more with active or convalescent COVID-19.

This chain uses TRBV5-6 with TRBJ1-1; D remains ambiguous. This CDR3 contains 15 residues. Germline CDR1 is SGHDT and CDR2 is YYEEEE. V was cut by 4 bases and J by 1 base, with 14 bases left in between. In nucleotides, the CDR3 is TGTGCCAGCAGCCTGGTACGGGGTCCGAACACTGAAGCTTTCTTT. Protein product: CASSLVRGPNTEAFF.

This clone appeared once. This rearrangement joins TRBV27 to TRBJ2-7; D possibly corresponds to TRBD2 (7 bases). V lost 6 bases, J lost 2 bases, and 17 bases lay in between. This CDR3 is 15 amino acids long. The germline V gene encodes CDR1 MNHEY and CDR2 SMNVEV (reference sequence). CDR3 DNA: TGTGCCAGCAGGAAACAGGGAGGGACCACCTACGAGCAGTACTTC. This codes for CASRKQGGTTYEQYF.

The V gene is TRBV6-5, the J gene TRBJ2-1; 11 nucleotides align to TRBD2. The CDR3 contains 15 residues. Germline V lookup: CDR1 MNHEY, CDR2 SVGAGI. Trimming cost V 5 bases and J 9 bases; bases outside gene matches: 9. CDR3 bases: TGTGCCAGCAGTAAGACTAGCGGGACGCGAGGTGAGCAGTTCTTC. Translated: CASSKTSGTRGEQFF.

This chain uses TRBV6-5 with TRBJ2-3; tentative D call: TRBD2 (5 bases). This CDR3 comprises 15 residues. Germline CDR1 is MNHEY and CDR2 is SVGAGI. V was clipped by 6 bases and J by 0 bases, with 13 bases between them. Written as DNA, the CDR3 is TGTGCCAGCAGGGTAGGACTCTTAAGCACAGATACGCAGTATTTT. It codes for CASRVGLLSTDTQYF.

The J gene is TRBJ2-3, the V gene TRBV7-2; no reliable D call. This CDR3 comprises 12 residues. CDR1 and CDR2 from the germline V gene are SGHTA and FQGNSA. Trimming took off 6 bases at V and 4 bases at J, with 8 bases between the two ends. For the CDR3, the DNA is TGTGCCAGCAGACCCCGGGCAGATACGCAGTATTTT. It codes for CASRPRADTQYF.

This chain joins TRBV4-1 and TRBJ1-2, with TRBD1 matching 11 bases. The length of the CDR3 is 15 residues. Germline V gene lookup returns CDR1 MGHRA and CDR2 YSYEKL. V shed 5 bases, J shed 8 bases, and the junction held 10 bases outside the gene matches. CDR3 sequence (DNA): TGCGCCAGCAGCGTAAGAGGACAGGGGGCAGGAGGCTACACCTTC. This sequence encodes CASSVRGQGAGGYTF.

The chain recombines TRBV9 with TRBJ2-1; 11 nucleotides align to TRBD1. The germline V gene encodes CDR1 SGDLS and CDR2 YYNGEE. CDR3 length equals 16 residues. J lost 8 bases, V lost 6 bases, and 13 bases had no gene match. CDR3 coding DNA: TGTGCCAGCACTCGAGACAGCCGGACAGGGGGCCATGAGCAGTTCTTC. Protein product: CASTRDSRTGGHEQFF. The full variable domain, rest sourced from reference TRBV9 and TRBJ2-1, is DSGVTQTPKHLITATGQRVTLRCSPRSGDLSVYWYQQSLDQGLQFLIQYYNGEERAKGNILERFSAQQFPDLHSELNLSSLELGDSALYFCASTRDSRTGGHEQFFGPGTRLTVL.

This chain links TRBV28 with TRBJ2-7; 8 bases match TRBD1. The V and J ends lost 2 bases and 6 bases, in that order; junction bases with no gene match: 12. This CDR3 region has 16 residues. Germline values: CDR1 MDHEN, CDR2 SYDVKM. CDR3 sequence (DNA): TGTGCCAGCAGTTTAGGGCAGGGGGCGCGATACGGCGAGCAGTACTTC. Its translation: CASSLGQGARYGEQYF.

V usage is TRBV7-2 and J usage is TRBJ2-1; 10 bases are a match to TRBD2. Germline V gene sequence: CDR1 SGHTA, CDR2 FQGNSA. V trimming: 1 base; J trimming: 5 bases; junction bases outside the gene matches: 2. This CDR3 is 15 amino acids long. CDR3 sequence: CASSLGLAGDNEQFF. The CDR3 DNA sequence: TGTGCCAGCAGCTTAGGGCTAGCGGGAGACAATGAGCAGTTCTTC.

This rearrangement joins TRBV5-1 to TRBJ2-3, with D possibly matching TRBD2 (6 bases). The ends were cut back, 3 bases at V and 6 bases at J, with 11 bases in the middle. Germline V gene data show CDR1 as SGHRS and CDR2 as YFSETQ. CDR3 length: 13 amino acids. The CDR3 sequence is CASSWTGADTQYF. Written as DNA, the CDR3 is TGCGCCAGCAGCTGGACGGGAGCGGATACGCAGTATTTT.

The genes are TRBV29-1 and TRBJ2-3; 10 bases are shared with TRBD2. The germline CDR1 and CDR2 sequences are SQVTM and ANQGSEA. The V gene end was trimmed by 8 bases and the J gene end by 5 bases; junction bases not matched to a gene: 16. The CDR3 is 16 amino acids. This CDR3 is CSTTPIAGGGGDTQYF. As DNA, the CDR3 is TGCAGCACTACACCCATAGCGGGAGGAGGTGGAGATACGCAGTATTTT.

The chain is built from TRBV5-4 and TRBJ1-3; D is perhaps TRBD1 (5 bases). The CDR3 is 14 amino acids. Germline V gives CDR1 SGHNT, CDR2 YYREEE (reference sequence). The germline V and J ends were trimmed by 0 bases and 8 bases, with 12 bases remaining between them. The CDR3 sequence: CASSLAGVRDTIYF. DNA for the CDR3: TGTGCCAGCAGCTTGGCGGGGGTTAGAGACACCATATATTTT. The full variable domain, with the rest looked up from reference TRBV5-4 and TRBJ1-3, is ETGVTQSPTHLIKTRGQQVTLRCSSQSGHNTVSWYQQALGQGPQFIFQYYREEENGRGNFPPRFSGLQFPNYSSELNVNALELDDSALYLCASSLAGVRDTIYFGEGSWLTVV.

The chain joins TRBV2 to TRBJ2-4, with D perhaps TRBD1 (6 bases). Germline V lookup: CDR1 SNHLY, CDR2 FYNNEI. This CDR3 is 12 amino acids long. The germline V and J ends were trimmed by 4 bases and 14 bases, with 15 bases remaining between them. The DNA of the CDR3 is TGTGCCAGCAGTGGCGACGAAACAGGGAAGTACTTC. This translates into CASSGDETGKYF.

The chain uses TRBV2 and TRBJ1-4; tentative D call: TRBD1 (5 bases). With 7 bases removed from V and 5 bases from J, the gap between germline ends came to 11 bases. This CDR3 is 13 amino acids long. Germline CDR1 is SNHLY and CDR2 is FYNNEI. The CDR3 DNA sequence: TGTGCCAGCAAGACAGAGCTGAATGAAAAACTGTTTTTT. The encoded protein is CASKTELNEKLFF.

V and J are TRBV28 and TRBJ1-4; TRBD1 might be the D (5 bases). The CDR3 has 14 residues. The V gene lost 7 bases and the J gene lost 4 bases, with 13 bases spanning the gap. Germline loops: CDR1 MDHEN, CDR2 SYDVKM. CDR3 amino acids: CASTMGTFNEKLFF. The CDR3 bases are TGTGCCAGCACTATGGGGACTTTTAATGAAAAACTGTTTTTT.

The gene calls are TRBV29-1 and TRBJ2-5; D remains unclear. The CDR3 is 13 amino acids. Germline CDR1 is SQVTM and CDR2 is ANQGSEA. V lost 5 bases, J lost 2 bases, and 12 bases lay in between. The CDR3 reads CSVSANIQETQYF. For the CDR3, the DNA is TGCAGCGTTAGCGCAAATATTCAAGAGACCCAGTACTTC.

The chain recombines TRBV5-5 with TRBJ2-2, with TRBD2 identical over 9 bases. The CDR3 sequence is 13 residues long. V dropped 3 bases and J dropped 8; count of bases not matched to a gene: 2. In germline, CDR1 is SGHKS, CDR2 YYEKEE (reference sequence). The DNA for the CDR3 is TGTGCCAGCAGCTCGCTAGCGGGAGGGGAGCTGTTTTTT. The encoded protein is CASSSLAGGELFF.

This clone showed up just once. The rearrangement links TRBV25-1 to TRBJ1-6; D is perhaps TRBD1 (6 bases). The V end lost 3 bases, the J end lost 0 bases, and 15 bases lay between the germline ends. This CDR3 has 18 residues. Looked up from germline, CDR1 is MGHDK and CDR2 is SYGVNS. The CDR3 reads CASSDHPGDSSYNSPLHF. CDR3 nucleotides: TGTGCCAGCAGTGACCACCCAGGGGATAGCTCCTATAATTCACCCCTCCACTTT. Supplemented by reference TRBV25-1 and TRBJ1-6, the full variable domain reads EADIYQTPRYLVIGTGKKITLECSQTMGHDKMYWYQQDPGMELHLIHYSYGVNSTEKGDLSSESTVSRIRTEHFPLTLESARPSHTSQYLCASSDHPGDSSYNSPLHFGNGTRLTVT.

The genes are TRBV14 and TRBJ2-1; 10 nucleotides agree with TRBD2. CDR1 SGHDN and CDR2 FVKESK come from the germline V gene. This CDR3 spans 15 amino acids. V dropped 3 bases and J dropped 9; count of bases not matched to a gene: 8. CDR3 sequence reads: CASSQASGSLLEQFF. CDR3 coding DNA: TGTGCCAGCAGCCAGGCTAGCGGGAGTCTGCTTGAGCAGTTCTTC.

This sequence joins TRBV3-1 (or the pseudogene TRBV3-2) and TRBJ2-1, with TRBD2 matching 9 bases. The CDR3 totals 17 residues. The germline V gene encodes CDR1 LGHDT and CDR2 YNNKEL (reference sequence). The V segment lost 1 base and the J segment 2 bases; nucleotides outside the gene matches: 6. CDR3 amino acids: CASSQAGREGTYNEQFF. DNA for the CDR3: TGTGCCAGCAGCCAAGCTGGGCGGGAGGGAACCTACAATGAGCAGTTCTTC.